This T cell receptor (beta chain) was identified in a study of monozygotic twins with inflammatory bowel disease. Eight distinct reactions (per sample) were used to make the cDNA. Via template switching, UMIs carrying a 6-nucleotide sample barcode were introduced. One entry per CDR3 protein, without DNA, is what TCRdb gives after re-calling the 5' RACE reads. The data include about 210,000 distinct CDR3 sequences; the top ten clones carry 1.6%. General study points: Using the inverse Simpson index, IBD patients had lower TCRbeta diversity than healthy co-twins. Healthy twins shared more clonotypes with others than IBD patients, most markedly active ones.

A remark on this clonotype: Antigen specificity is unknown.

This CDR3 contains 15 residues. This chain links TRBV12-3 or TRBV12-4 with TRBJ2-7; TCRdb's D gene call, TRBD2, goes unchecked for lack of DNA. The TCR originated in a human donor with ulcerative colitis or Crohn's disease, or a healthy co-twin of an affected twin (not recorded which). Sequenced sample: blood. The CDR3 loop reads CASRPLTSGGYEQYF.